This T cell receptor (beta chain) stems from a study of blood T cell repertoires in COVID-19 (TCRdb year 2020). Broadly, across the study: Collaborator samples came from the United States, Italy and Spain and covered acute and convalescent phases of COVID-19. Subjects who had been exposed to COVID-19, were actively infected with it, or had recovered from it provided the deeply sampled blood TCRbeta repertoires that made up the dataset. The material from the prospective study consisted of cDNA or gDNA derived from T cells, B-cell-depleted T cells, or PBMCs. The samples were drawn from two sources: the first 160 participants of the ongoing ImmuneRACE study, and 1,000 to 1,500 subjects contributed by 6 global collaborators. Nearly every sample came with metadata listing a de-identified subject ID, COVID-19 status, age in years and sex. Where available, HLA class I and class II types were obtained from metadata supplied by the sample provider rather than from assay-based typing. The repertoires were released in a freely available public database meant as a resource for research on the immune response to SARS-CoV-2. Paper-wide results and their limitations: The quantity of clinical and demographic metadata differed by source and by participant and was supplied without curation.

The immunoSEQ Assay, a bias-controlled multiplex PCR, was used to amplify TCRbeta CDR3 regions from genomic DNA. As for the original processing: The number of nucleated cells in each sample was estimated from the amplification of reference gene primers within the assay. To quantify the absolute abundance of each unique TCRbeta CDR3 rearrangement, sequence reads were collapsed and filtered. For each sample, productive Simpson clonality was calculated as the square root of Simpson's diversity index across productive rearrangements. The table comes from immuneACCESS by way of TCRdb, which keeps in-frame sequences with V and J called. Part of the clones is missing from these tables; in studies checked, under half for an unresolved V gene and the rest for unknown reasons. The DNA gave D and trimming, while V, J and clone size come from that table. In all, the sample holds about 110,000 clones, and around 80% of those were seen once. Of the sample, roughly 14% is held by the ten largest clones.

According to the germline V gene (reference sequence), CDR1 reads GTSNPN and CDR2 reads SVGIG. Its CDR3 holds 14 amino acids, cysteine through phenylalanine. Only the CDR3 region is kept as DNA, spanning 42 bases read in frame from base 1. Trimming takes 0 bases from V and 2 bases from J, and the germline ends sit 7 bases apart. Each collaborating institution followed its own protocols to collect whole blood in K2EDTA tubes. For TCRbeta analysis, collaborators shipped samples in one of three forms: frozen whole blood, isolated PBMCs, or DNA extracted from either of those sample types. With respect to this clone: No cognate antigen has been identified for it. Qualities for individual bases were not recorded, and no much larger clone is one base off.

This chain joins TRBV30 to TRBJ2-2; the D gene is perhaps TRBD2, on 5 matching bases. This TCR was sampled from a woman older than 75 with acute or convalescent COVID-19. The sample taken for sequencing was peripheral blood. The CDR3 sequence is CAWSVTGNTGELFF. The DNA reads TGTGCCTGGAGTGTGACGGGAAACACCGGGGAGCTGTTTTTT.